Shown below are 22 T cell receptor beta chains from a single sample sequenced in a study of control samples from healthy donors and cancer patients. Measured with immunoSEQ multiplex PCR; TCRdb has only the in-frame clones, and not every one. The table has about 170,000 clones, about 90% seen once; the top ten hold 2% to 2.5%. Sequenced sample: blood. The receptors derive from a woman in her thirties or forties in good health.

For this clone: The identical CDR3 is also encoded by other nucleotide sequences in the sample. V is TRBV2 and J is TRBJ2-7, with D hard to call. The CDR3 runs 13 residues. V lost 1 base to trimming and J lost 1 base, with 5 bases between them. Looked up from germline, CDR1 is SNHLY and CDR2 is FYNNEI. CDR3 amino acids: CASSEEGSYEQYF. CDR3 nucleotide sequence: TGTGCCAGCAGTGAAGAAGGGTCCTACGAGCAGTACTTC.

The genes are TRBV5-5 and TRBJ2-5, with a tentative D call TRBD1 (6 bases). CDR1 is SGHKS and CDR2 is YYEKEE in the germline V gene (reference sequence). The CDR3 has 16 amino acids. Deletions cut 0 bases from V and 2 bases from J, with 14 bases between. The CDR3 DNA sequence: TGTGCCAGCAGCTTGGGGGTATGGACAGAACAAGAGACCCAGTACTTC. It specifies CASSLGVWTEQETQYF.

The CDR3 loop reads CASSDELFGYTF. As DNA, the CDR3 is TGTGCCAGCAGTGACGAGTTGTTTGGCTACACCTTC. This rearrangement joins TRBV2 to TRBJ1-2; D gene ambiguous. Germline V gives CDR1 SNHLY, CDR2 FYNNEI. Between the trimmed V and J ends, which lost 3 bases and 7 bases, there was a span of 9 bases. This CDR3 spans 12 amino acids.

The chain combines TRBV9 with TRBJ1-1; D perhaps matches TRBD1 (5 bases). The V gene lost 3 bases and the J gene lost 8 bases, with 14 bases spanning the gap. The length of the CDR3 is 13 residues. The V gene's germline CDR1 is SGDLS and CDR2 YYNGEE. The CDR3 DNA reads TGTGCCAGCAGCGCCACGGGGGGGTCGGAAGCTTTCTTT. Protein sequence: CASSATGGSEAFF.

The chain joins TRBV18 to TRBJ2-3; TRBD2 is a possible D gene (5 bases). Germline V gene sequence: CDR1 KGHSH, CDR2 LQKENI. V shed 0 bases and J shed 0 bases, with 7 bases lying between them. The CDR3 is 15 residues long. The CDR3: CASSPPSGSTDTQYF. The CDR3 bases are TGTGCCAGCTCACCACCTTCGGGGAGCACAGATACGCAGTATTTT.

The V call is TRBV9, the J call TRBJ1-1, with 7 bases aligning to TRBD1. Trimming took 1 base from V and 1 from J; bases not matched to a gene: 4. The CDR3 runs 15 residues. CDR1 is SGDLS and CDR2 is YYNGEE in the germline V gene. CDR3 coding DNA: TGTGCCAGCAGCGTATCCGACAGGGAGAACACTGAAGCTTTCTTT. It codes for CASSVSDRENTEAFF. Full variable domain (remainder filled in from reference TRBV9 and TRBJ1-1): DSGVTQTPKHLITATGQRVTLRCSPRSGDLSVYWYQQSLDQGLQFLIQYYNGEERAKGNILERFSAQQFPDLHSELNLSSLELGDSALYFCASSVSDRENTEAFFGQGTRLTVV.

The DNA of the CDR3 is TGTGCCAGTACAGGACAGGGGCCCTCTGGGGCCAACGTCCTGACTTTC. The encoded protein is CASTGQGPSGANVLTF. The rearrangement joins TRBV19 to TRBJ2-6; 9 bases are a match to TRBD1. CDR3 size: 16 residues. In germline, CDR1 is LNHDA, CDR2 SQIVND (reference sequence). Trimming at V came to 7 bases and at J to 0 bases, leaving 4 bases not matched to a gene.

The chain carries TRBV2 and TRBJ1-6; no clear D. Germline loops: CDR1 SNHLY, CDR2 FYNNEI. There are 15 residues in the CDR3. The V end was cut by 5 bases, the J end by 0 bases, with 8 bases between. As DNA, the CDR3 is TGTGCCAGCAGTACCGGAAGCTCCTATAATTCACCCCTCCACTTT. Its translation is CASSTGSSYNSPLHF.

The chain combines TRBV11-1 with TRBJ2-7, with a weak D call TRBD2 (6 bases). The length of the CDR3 is 13 residues. Germline lookup yields CDR1 SGHAT and CDR2 FQDESV (reference sequence). Trimming removed 5 bases from V and 7 bases from J, with 15 bases in between. The DNA of the CDR3 is TGTGCCAGCAGCCGGCTCGGGGGTAGTGAGCAGTACTTC. Translated, it gives CASSRLGGSEQYF.

This clone was found once. This chain joins TRBV24-1 and TRBJ2-3, with D maybe TRBD2 (7 bases). The CDR3 is made up of 18 amino acids. The germline gives CDR1 KGHDR, CDR2 SFDVKD. V dropped 7 bases and J dropped 3 bases, with 25 bases sitting between them. The CDR3 DNA reads as TGTGCCACCAGAGACCTTGCCGGGGGGCCTCCAGGGACAGATACGCAGTATTTT. Translation gives CATRDLAGGPPGTDTQYF.

V usage is TRBV3-1 (or the pseudogene TRBV3-2) and J usage is TRBJ1-5; the D gene is possibly TRBD1 (5 bases). The V and J ends lost 2 bases and 6 bases respectively, with 11 bases between them. Per the germline V gene, CDR1 is LGHDT and CDR2 is YNNKEL (reference sequence). The CDR3 consists of 14 residues. The CDR3: CASSQQGQIQPQHF. CDR3 coding DNA: TGTGCCAGCAGCCAACAGGGTCAGATTCAGCCCCAGCATTTT.

The chain recombines TRBV5-4 with TRBJ2-7, with 7 nucleotides matching TRBD2. V lost 0 bases, J lost 4 bases, and 4 bases stayed unmatched. Per the germline V gene, CDR1 is SGHNT and CDR2 is YYREEE (reference sequence). The CDR3 is 14 amino acids. The CDR3 sequence: CASSLDLGGYEQYF. Written as DNA, the CDR3 is TGTGCCAGCAGCTTGGATCTGGGGGGGTACGAGCAGTACTTC.

This clone has only one observation. The V gene is TRBV7-3, the J gene TRBJ2-1; D remains ambiguous. CDR1 and CDR2 (germline): SGHTA, FQGTGA. V lost 1 base and J 9 bases, leaving 7 bases between the germline ends. The CDR3 consists of 12 residues. CDR3 in amino acids: CASSLNRAEQFF. In DNA, the CDR3 is TGTGCCAGCAGCTTAAACCGCGCTGAGCAGTTCTTC.

This chain connects TRBV7-8 to TRBJ1-2; D gene uncertain. Germline-derived CDR1 and CDR2 are SGHVS and FQNEAQ. The CDR3 runs 17 residues. The V gene lost 1 base and the J gene lost 0 bases, with 15 bases spanning the gap. The DNA of the CDR3 is TGTGCCAGCAGCTTAGGGGCGGTGGTGGGGTCTAACTATGGCTACACCTTC. Protein: CASSLGAVVGSNYGYTF.

The chain employs TRBV6-2 or TRBV6-3 and TRBJ2-2; D not certain. CDR3 length: 13 amino acids. V lost 5 bases to trimming and J lost 2 bases, with 6 bases between them. Germline loops: CDR1 MNHEY, CDR2 SVGEGT. In DNA, the CDR3 is TGTGCCAGCAGTCCCTTCAACACCGGGGAGCTGTTTTTT. Protein: CASSPFNTGELFF.

The rearrangement links TRBV9 to TRBJ1-2; possible D gene TRBD1, 6 bases. Trimming left V 0 bases short and J 4 bases short, with 13 bases between. This CDR3 spans 15 amino acids. In germline, CDR1 is SGDLS, CDR2 YYNGEE. The CDR3 loop reads CASSVDWAGVYGYTF. The CDR3 DNA follows: TGTGCCAGCAGCGTAGATTGGGCAGGGGTCTATGGCTACACCTTC.

The CDR3 loop reads CASRLQGAPNEQYF. CDR3 sequence (DNA): TGTGCCAGCAGGCTACAGGGGGCGCCGAACGAGCAGTACTTC. The chain recombines TRBV2 with TRBJ2-7; TRBD1 matches at 9 bases. This CDR3 contains 14 residues. In germline, CDR1 is SNHLY, CDR2 FYNNEI. The V gene end was trimmed by 6 bases and the J gene end by 5 bases; junction bases not matched to a gene: 8.

CDR3 region: CATTDRGPYYNQPQHF. CDR3 nucleotides: TGCGCCACCACGGACAGGGGGCCCTACTACAATCAGCCCCAGCATTTT. The chain links TRBV5-1 to TRBJ1-5; 11 nucleotides match TRBD1. The CDR3 has 16 amino acids. V dropped 9 bases and J dropped 3; count of bases not matched to a gene: 11. The V gene's germline CDR1 is SGHRS and CDR2 YFSETQ.

J is TRBJ1-3 and V is TRBV4-1; TRBD1 might be the D (6 bases). The CDR3 consists of 15 residues. V was pared by 0 bases and J by 3 bases, with 9 bases between. Per germline, CDR1 MGHRA and CDR2 YSYEKL. The CDR3 sequence is CASSQDQGNGNTIYF. The CDR3 nucleotides read TGCGCCAGCAGCCAAGATCAGGGGAATGGAAACACCATATATTTT.

As DNA, the CDR3 is TGCGCCAGCAGCCAAGAATGGATCACCGGGGAGCTGTTTTTT. Amino acid sequence: CASSQEWITGELFF. The V gene is TRBV4-1, the J gene TRBJ2-2; unclear D gene. Per germline, CDR1 MGHRA and CDR2 YSYEKL. Trimming took 0 bases from V and 4 from J, leaving 6 bases between them. The CDR3 sequence is 14 residues long.

The chain employs TRBV19 and TRBJ1-3; D ambiguous. The CDR3 is 15 residues long. From germline, CDR1 is LNHDA and CDR2 SQIVND (reference sequence). Trimming took off 3 bases at V and 0 bases at J, with 9 bases between the two ends. CDR3 in amino acids: CASSIEYGSGNTIYF. As DNA, the CDR3 is TGTGCCAGTAGTATTGAGTACGGCTCTGGAAACACCATATATTTT.

This clone showed up just a few times. The V gene is TRBV9, the J gene TRBJ2-2; D is undetermined. Germline V gene sequence: CDR1 SGDLS, CDR2 YYNGEE. V was pared by 3 bases and J by 3 bases, with 9 bases between. The CDR3 length is 14 residues. CDR3 DNA: TGTGCCAGCAGCGGTGACACCCACACCGGGGAGCTGTTTTTT. Protein product: CASSGDTHTGELFF.